The T cell receptor (beta chain) under discussion was sequenced for a study of cytomegalovirus exposure and HLA in healthy donors. Study-level information: There were about 85 million unique TCRs (from HLA-typed donors) in an early data release. Study results and limitations: High sensitivity and specificity were reportedly achieved when the classifier diagnosed cytomegalovirus status. Highly shared variants forming one cluster were likely a sequencing artifact.

Germline V gives CDR1 SGHRS, CDR2 YFSETQ. The V gene end was trimmed by 0 bases and the J gene end by 4 bases; junction bases not matched to a gene: 8. This CDR3 is 16 amino acids long. PCR amplification relied on 60 Vbeta primers (plus 13 Jbeta primers). The method was immunoSEQ multiplex PCR; TCRdb's version includes in-frame clones alone and lacks a portion of them. The data contain fewer than 200,000 clones, more than 65% of them singletons. Worth noting for this clone: Its specificity is not known.

The chain combines TRBV5-1 with TRBJ2-3, with 7 bases that match TRBD2. Sequenced sample: PBMCs. This sequence originates from a man in his thirties or forties in good health and CMV-seronegative. The chain's CDR3 is CASSLEWREFPDTQYF. The CDR3, as DNA: TGCGCCAGCAGCTTGGAGTGGCGGGAGTTCCCAGATACGCAGTATTTT.